The clone carrying this T cell receptor beta chain was recorded many times. Its antigen is currently unknown. The entry originates in a study of T-cell reconstitution after alpha-beta-depleted transplantation in children. Study conclusions and caveats: At around two months after transplant, the alpha-beta T cells were reportedly derived from several hundred expanded clones that came from non-depleted graft cells. A year post-transplant, T-cell counts and diversity derived mostly from newly produced T cells.

This sample's TCRbeta library carried unique molecular identifier barcodes. TCRdb reanalysed the PCR reads using MiXCR and keeps one entry per CDR3 protein. The profile shows hundreds of thousands of distinct CDR3 sequences, approximately 7.3% of them singletons. This TCR was sampled from a female patient aged 2 to 10 who had a stem cell transplant for Fanconi anemia, so the T cells may come from the graft donor. Sequenced here: peripheral blood, sampled 360 days after TCRalphabeta/CD19-depleted stem cell transplant.

The CDR3 region is CSARDPGRGAHNEQFF. The DNA for the CDR3 is TGCAGTGCTAGAGATCCGGGGCGGGGGGCACACAATGAGCAGTTCTTC. The genes are TRBV20-1 and TRBJ2-1; 8 bases fit TRBD2. J lost 5 bases, V lost 0 bases, and 9 bases had no gene match. The germline gives CDR1 DFQATT, CDR2 SNEGSKA (reference sequence). This CDR3 is 16 amino acids long.